The clone carrying this T cell receptor beta chain showed up many times. These data belong to a study of regulatory T cells in long-lasting Graves disease. Regarding time point: newly diagnosed GD, antithyroid drugs for less than 3 months. Preparation of the TCR library used RNA extracted from PBMCs. CDR3-region Arm-PCR and iRepertoire HTBI primers produced the TCR beta libraries. Each CDR3 protein gets one entry after TCRdb re-called the multiplex PCR reads with MiXCR. This sample yields about 220,000 distinct CDR3 sequences, of which about 19% are seen a single time; approximately 12% belongs to the top ten. These sequences were also reported in another study, on T cells in Graves' hyperthyroidism and ophthalmopathy. That report notes: Among thyroid clonotypes expanded above 0.001, most also appeared in blood.

The receptor was isolated from a woman aged 25-40 years with Graves disease. The input for sequencing was peripheral blood mononuclear cells (PBMCs), taken at new diagnosis, from a patient treated with antithyroid drugs.

For the CDR3, the DNA is TGTGCCAGCAACCCGGGACAGGGGGCGGTTAACGGCTACACCTTC. The encoded protein is CASNPGQGAVNGYTF. The genes are TRBV12-3 or TRBV12-4 and TRBJ1-2; 12 nucleotides agree with TRBD1. This CDR3 comprises 15 residues. V lost 7 bases and J lost 8; bases outside the gene matches: 11.